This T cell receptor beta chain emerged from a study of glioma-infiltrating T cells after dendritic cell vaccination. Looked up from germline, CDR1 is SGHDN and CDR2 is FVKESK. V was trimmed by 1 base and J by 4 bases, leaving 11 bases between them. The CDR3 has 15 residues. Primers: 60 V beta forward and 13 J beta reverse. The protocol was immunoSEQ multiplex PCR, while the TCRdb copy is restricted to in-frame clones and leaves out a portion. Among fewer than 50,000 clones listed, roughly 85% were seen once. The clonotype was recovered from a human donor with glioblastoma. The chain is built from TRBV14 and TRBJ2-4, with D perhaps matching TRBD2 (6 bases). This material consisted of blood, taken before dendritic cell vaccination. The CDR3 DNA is TGTGCCAGCAGCCAAGGGAGGGGTGGTAAAAACATTCAGTACTTC. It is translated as CASSQGRGGKNIQYF.